The next 27 T cell receptor beta chains were all read from a single sample in a study of blood T cell repertoires in COVID-19. The protocol was immunoSEQ multiplex PCR, while the TCRdb copy is restricted to in-frame clones and leaves out a portion. The sample holds about 240,000 clones, 83% seen once. Source material: peripheral blood. These receptors were taken from a human donor in a cohort sampled during active COVID-19.

This sequence joins TRBV20-1 and TRBJ2-5; the match to TRBD2 covers 7 bases. V gave up 3 bases and J gave up 0 bases; unmatched junction bases: 7. The germline V gene encodes CDR1 DFQATT and CDR2 SNEGSKA (reference sequence). CDR3 size: 15 residues. The CDR3 protein is CSASSSSGDQETQYF. The CDR3 region has the DNA TGCAGTGCTAGTAGTTCAAGCGGGGACCAAGAGACCCAGTACTTC.

The chain has TRBV2 and TRBJ1-1, with TRBD1 identical over 7 bases. Germline V CDR1 and CDR2: SNHLY, FYNNEI. Germline trimming cut 2 bases from V and 4 bases from J; bases unmatched to any gene: 1. This CDR3 is built from 13 residues. CDR3 loop: CASSEQGVTEAFF. CDR3 nucleotide sequence: TGTGCCAGCAGTGAACAGGGGGTCACTGAAGCTTTCTTT.

The rearrangement links TRBV15 to TRBJ2-4, with 10 bases that match TRBD2. J was trimmed by 0 bases and V by 0 bases; bases with no gene match: 17. The CDR3 consists of 22 residues. CDR1 LNHNV and CDR2 YYDKDF come from the germline V gene (reference sequence). The CDR3 region is CATSRDGLREREGRGAKNIQYF. The CDR3 DNA follows: TGTGCCACCAGCAGAGATGGGCTAAGGGAGCGGGAGGGCCGGGGAGCCAAAAACATTCAGTACTTC.

This chain joins TRBV6-5 and TRBJ1-4; 7 nucleotides match TRBD1. V lost 6 bases to trimming and J lost 7 bases; unmatched junction nucleotides: 5. Germline V gives CDR1 MNHEY, CDR2 SVGAGI. The CDR3 totals 13 residues. The CDR3 loop reads CASRGTVFEKLFF. The CDR3 coding sequence is TGTGCCAGCAGAGGGACAGTCTTTGAAAAACTGTTTTTT.

The gene calls are TRBV10-3 and TRBJ2-7; 9 bases match TRBD1. The CDR3 runs 14 residues. Germline CDR1 and CDR2: ENHRY and SYGVKD. Trimming took 10 bases from V and 5 from J; bases not matched to a gene: 12. In DNA form, the CDR3 reads TGTGCCACCGTCGACCGGGACAGGGACCACGAGCAGTACTTC. Its translation: CATVDRDRDHEQYF.

J is TRBJ2-3 and V is TRBV6-2 or TRBV6-3; no definite D call. V was shortened by 7 bases and J by 4 bases, with 15 bases between the two germline ends. The CDR3 loop spans 14 amino acids. Germline CDR1 and CDR2: MNHEY and SVGEGT. The CDR3 loop reads CASTPGLGSDTQYF. Here the CDR3 DNA reads TGTGCCAGCACCCCTGGATTGGGCTCAGATACGCAGTATTTT.

This chain links TRBV3-1 (or the pseudogene TRBV3-2) with TRBJ2-1, with D possibly matching TRBD2 (5 bases). The CDR3 covers 15 residues. Germline CDR1 LGHDT, CDR2 YNNKEL (reference sequence). Trimming removed 4 bases from V and 12 bases from J, with 22 bases in between. CDR3 nucleotides: TGTGCCAGCAGCCCCCGTGGCCTAGCCATGCGCGGGCAGTTCTTC. Translated: CASSPRGLAMRGQFF.

The J gene is TRBJ2-7, the V gene TRBV11-3, with D hard to call. V was clipped by 5 bases and J by 3 bases, with 11 bases between them. The CDR3 spans 13 residues. In germline, CDR1 is SGHNT, CDR2 YENEEA. CDR3 amino acids: CASSVGTDYEQYF. The CDR3 DNA follows: TGTGCCAGCAGCGTAGGAACTGACTACGAGCAGTACTTC.

The chain carries TRBV5-1 and TRBJ2-7; D unresolved. V dropped 3 bases and J dropped 4 bases, with 5 bases sitting between them. CDR1 and CDR2 from the germline V gene are SGHRS and YFSETQ. There are 11 residues in the CDR3. The CDR3 loop reads CASSSEYEQYF. The CDR3 nucleotides are TGCGCCAGCAGCTCGGAGTACGAGCAGTACTTC. The full variable domain, its missing parts supplied by reference TRBV5-1 and TRBJ2-7, is KAGVTQTPRYLIKTRGQQVTLSCSPISGHRSVSWYQQTPGQGLQFLFEYFSETQRNKGNFPGRFSGRQFSNSRSEMNVSTLELGDSALYLCASSSEYEQYFGPGTRLTVT.

V gene TRBV6-6 combines with J gene TRBJ2-1, with TRBD2 matching over 10 bases. The V and J ends lost 8 bases and 9 bases, in that order; junction bases with no gene match: 7. Germline values: CDR1 MNHNY, CDR2 SVGAGI (reference sequence). The CDR3 is 13 amino acids. CDR3 sequence: CASDPGLAFEQFF. In DNA, the CDR3 is TGTGCCAGCGACCCGGGACTAGCGTTTGAGCAGTTCTTC.

The chain employs TRBV7-3 and TRBJ2-5; D remains unclear. This CDR3 has 13 residues. V was clipped by 1 base and J by 4 bases, with 7 bases between them. Germline CDR1 is SGHTA and CDR2 is FQGTGA. CDR3 sequence (DNA): TGTGCCAGCAGCTTAAGCAGAGGAGAGACCCAGTACTTC. This encodes CASSLSRGETQYF. The complete variable domain, with remaining parts taken from reference TRBV7-3 and TRBJ2-5, reads GAGVSQTPSNKVTEKGKYVELRCDPISGHTALYWYRQSLGQGPEFLIYFQGTGAADDSGLPNDRFFAVRPEGSVSTLKIQRTERGDSAVYLCASSLSRGETQYFGPGTRLLVL.

The chain couples TRBV2 to TRBJ2-2, with 9 bases aligning to TRBD1. CDR1 and CDR2 from the germline V gene are SNHLY and FYNNEI. The length of the CDR3 is 15 residues. V lost 6 bases, J lost 6 bases, and 8 bases stayed unmatched. The CDR3 nucleotides are TGTGCCAGCAGCGTCCTAAGACAGGGGGCCGGGGAGCTGTTTTTT. This encodes CASSVLRQGAGELFF.

The V call is TRBV7-2, the J call TRBJ1-5; 7 bases map to TRBD1. The CDR3 has 16 residues. CDR1 and CDR2 (germline): SGHTA, FQGNSA. V dropped 5 bases and J dropped 4; count of bases not matched to a gene: 11. CDR3 in DNA: TGTGCCAGCAGCATCCAGACAGGGATAAGTAATCAGCCCCAGCATTTT. Translating gives CASSIQTGISNQPQHF.

This chain joins TRBV28 and TRBJ2-5, with D maybe TRBD1 (5 bases). V gave up 6 bases and J gave up 3 bases, with 14 bases separating them. Germline CDR1 MDHEN, CDR2 SYDVKM. The CDR3 is made up of 14 amino acids. The CDR3 region has the DNA TGTGCCAGCAGGGCCAGACAGTTTAAAGAGACCCAGTACTTC. Translated: CASRARQFKETQYF.

The chain uses TRBV29-1 and TRBJ1-4, with unresolved D. Trimming shortened V by 0 bases and J by 5 bases, and 7 bases separated the two germline ends. The CDR3 runs to 13 residues. Germline CDR1 reads SQVTM; CDR2 reads ANQGSEA. The CDR3: CSVEDGSNEKLFF. The DNA for the CDR3 is TGCAGCGTTGAAGATGGCTCCAATGAAAAACTGTTTTTT.

The chain employs TRBV7-6 and TRBJ2-1; 7 bases are a match to TRBD1. Trimming cost V 6 bases and J 7 bases; bases outside gene matches: 3. The CDR3 is 12 amino acids. Germline CDR1 SGHVS, CDR2 FNYEAQ. This chain's CDR3 is CASSFRGNEQFF. The CDR3 nucleotides read TGTGCCAGCAGTTTCAGGGGGAATGAGCAGTTCTTC.

The chain employs TRBV27 and TRBJ2-7; 14 positions match TRBD2. The V gene's germline CDR1 is MNHEY and CDR2 SMNVEV (reference sequence). Unmatched junction bases numbered 14, after V lost 5 bases and J lost 5 bases. This CDR3 has 18 amino acids. CDR3 residues: CASSPQPGLAGVVNEQYF. As DNA, the CDR3 is TGTGCCAGCAGTCCTCAACCGGGACTAGCGGGAGTAGTCAACGAGCAGTACTTC.

This clone has only one observation. J is TRBJ1-6 and V is TRBV29-1; D not certain. The germline V gene has CDR1 SQVTM and CDR2 ANQGSEA. The CDR3 extends over 14 amino acids. V was trimmed by 0 bases and J by 7 bases, leaving 10 bases between them. This CDR3 is CSVEEGGKNSPLHF. CDR3 in DNA: TGCAGCGTTGAAGAAGGAGGAAAAAATTCACCCCTCCACTTT.

The chain combines TRBV25-1 with TRBJ1-1; TRBD1 agrees at 7 bases. Trimming cost V 6 bases and J 6 bases; bases outside gene matches: 10. The CDR3 runs to 14 residues. CDR1 MGHDK and CDR2 SYGVNS come from the germline V gene. The CDR3 sequence: CASRETGMRAEAFF. The CDR3 DNA follows: TGTGCCAGCAGGGAGACAGGGATGAGGGCTGAAGCTTTCTTT.

The chain uses TRBV28 and TRBJ2-4, with D possibly matching TRBD2 (6 bases). Between the trimmed V and J ends, which lost 2 bases and 9 bases, there was a span of 11 bases. The CDR3 totals 13 residues. The germline CDR1 and CDR2 sequences are MDHEN and SYDVKM. The CDR3 region is CASSLREPVIQYF. The CDR3 bases are TGTGCCAGCAGTTTACGGGAGCCAGTCATTCAGTACTTC.

The chain recombines TRBV3-1 (or the pseudogene TRBV3-2) with TRBJ1-3; D gene unclear. Germline V lookup: CDR1 LGHDT, CDR2 YNNKEL (reference sequence). The CDR3 is 13 amino acids. Trimming stripped 2 bases from V and 2 bases from J, with 4 bases between. This chain's CDR3 is CASSQTTGNTIYF. DNA for the CDR3: TGTGCCAGCAGCCAAACTACTGGAAACACCATATATTTT.

The chain has TRBV3-1 (or the pseudogene TRBV3-2) and TRBJ1-2; 8 nucleotides line up with TRBD1. This CDR3 has 16 residues. The V gene end was trimmed by 1 base and the J gene end by 8 bases; junction bases not matched to a gene: 12. Germline lookup yields CDR1 LGHDT and CDR2 YNNKEL (reference sequence). CDR3 in amino acids: CASSQVPDRGQRGYTF. The CDR3 region has the DNA TGTGCCAGCAGCCAAGTTCCAGACAGGGGACAACGCGGCTACACCTTC.

The gene calls are TRBV7-9 and TRBJ1-6, with 8 bases lining up with TRBD1. Germline V lookup: CDR1 SEHNR, CDR2 FQNEAQ (reference sequence). This CDR3 is built from 15 residues. J gave up 8 bases and V 6 bases, and 9 bases lay outside the gene matches. The CDR3 protein is CASSFQGASDSPLHF. The CDR3 DNA sequence: TGTGCCAGCAGTTTCCAGGGGGCGAGTGATTCACCCCTCCACTTT. The full variable domain, completed using reference TRBV7-9 and TRBJ1-6, is DTGVSQNPRHKITKRGQNVTFRCDPISEHNRLYWYRQTLGQGPEFLTYFQNEAQLEKSRLLSDRFSAERPKGSFSTLEIQRTEQGDSAMYLCASSFQGASDSPLHFGNGTRLTVT.

V is TRBV23-1 and J is TRBJ2-3; a weak D match, TRBD1 (6 bases). TRBV23-1 carries the ORF label, with uncertain function. The CDR3 extends over 18 amino acids. V dropped 4 bases and J dropped 0 bases, with 20 bases sitting between them. The CDR3 spells CASSLDRFLPTSTDTQYF. As DNA, the CDR3 is TGCGCCAGCAGTCTCGACAGGTTTCTTCCGACTAGCACAGATACGCAGTATTTT.

The gene calls are TRBV27 and TRBJ1-3; weak D call: TRBD1 (5 bases). Germline V gene data show CDR1 as MNHEY and CDR2 as SMNVEV (reference sequence). Deletions cut 5 bases from V and 1 base from J, with 12 bases between. This CDR3 region has 15 residues. The CDR3 bases are TGTGCCAGCAGTCGTTCGACAGCATCTGGAAACACCATATATTTT. It yields the protein CASSRSTASGNTIYF.

The V gene is TRBV19, the J gene TRBJ1-2; TRBD1 might be the D (5 bases). The CDR3 length is 16 residues. From germline, CDR1 is LNHDA and CDR2 SQIVND (reference sequence). The V and J ends lost 6 bases and 3 bases respectively, with 20 bases between them. For the CDR3, the DNA is TGTGCCAGTAGGGAGACAGCAACCGCTCCGGACTATGGCTACACCTTC. This translates into CASRETATAPDYGYTF.

The chain uses TRBV24-1 and TRBJ2-1; TRBD2 aligns across 14 bases. In germline, CDR1 is KGHDR, CDR2 SFDVKD. The CDR3 is 19 residues long. The V gene end was trimmed by 0 bases and the J gene end by 6 bases; junction bases not matched to a gene: 9. The CDR3 DNA is TGTGCCACCAGTGATTTGCGCCCGGAGGGGACTAGCGGGAGCAATGAGCAGTTCTTC. Amino acid sequence: CATSDLRPEGTSGSNEQFF.